Following are 5 T cell receptor beta chains from one sample sequenced in a study of Graves' ophthalmopathy and Graves' hyperthyroidism (dated by TCRdb to the late 2010s). This sample was sequenced with an Illumina HiSeq 2000. For repertoire sequencing, TCR beta CDR3 regions were amplified from RNA transcripts. A first-round RT-PCR used HTBI primers with the Qiagen OneStep RT-PCR kit, followed by a second-round multiplex PCR, size selection and purification. TCRdb passed the public sequencing reads through fastp at Q25 and MiXCR, retaining productive beta sequences. Merged by CDR3 protein, the rows form single entries marked with the most common genes and DNA. The sample includes roughly 400,000 distinct CDR3 sequences, with about a sixth observed a single time. 2.4% of the sample is taken by the ten largest. The source material was peripheral blood. Source of these receptors: an adult woman with stable Graves' hyperthyroidism.

This clonotype was counted ten times or more. The chain joins TRBV12-3 or TRBV12-4 to TRBJ2-5, with 9 bases identical to TRBD1. The CDR3 loop spans 15 amino acids. V lost 4 bases, J lost 4 bases, and 7 bases stayed unmatched. CDR3 loop: CASSSGLDRGETQYF. CDR3 nucleotides: TGTGCCAGCAGTTCGGGCCTGGACAGGGGAGAGACCCAGTACTTC.

This clonotype was detected many times. The gene calls are TRBV27 and TRBJ2-7; no firm D call. Germline V CDR1 and CDR2: MNHEY, SMNVEV (reference sequence). This CDR3 has 12 amino acids. Between the trimmed V and J ends, which lost 5 bases and 8 bases, there was a span of 13 bases. The CDR3 sequence is CASSTPSSKQYF. The CDR3 nucleotides are TGTGCCAGCAGTACCCCCTCCTCCAAGCAGTACTTC.

This clonotype has at least ten counts. V gene TRBV7-2 combines with J gene TRBJ2-2; 11 nucleotides agree with TRBD1. CDR1 is SGHTA, CDR2 FQGNSA, per germline. There are 17 residues in the CDR3. J lost 4 bases, V lost 0 bases, and 4 bases had no gene match. The CDR3 nucleotides read TGTGCCAGCAGCTTAGCGGGGGGGACAGGGGGCACCGGGGAGCTGTTTTTT. Protein: CASSLAGGTGGTGELFF. Using reference TRBV7-2 and TRBJ2-2 for the parts outside the CDR3, the full variable domain is GAGVSQSPSNKVTEKGKDVELRCDPISGHTALYWYRQSLGQGLEFLIYFQGNSAPDKSGLPSDRFSAERTGGSVSTLTIQRTQQEDSAVYLCASSLAGGTGGTGELFFGEGSRLTVL.

This clonotype was observed many times. J is TRBJ2-7 and V is TRBV4-1; D may match TRBD1 or TRBD2 (5 bases each). The CDR3 is 11 amino acids. The ends were cut back, 8 bases at V and 4 bases at J, with 9 bases in the middle. The germline V gene encodes CDR1 MGHRA and CDR2 YSYEKL. CDR3 DNA: TGCGCCAGCGGGGACGGATACGAGCAGTACTTC. Protein: CASGDGYEQYF.

This clonotype was picked up many times. The rearrangement joins TRBV12-3 or TRBV12-4 to TRBJ2-7, with D possibly being TRBD2 (6 bases). The CDR3 is 13 residues long. V lost 3 bases to trimming and J lost 4 bases, with 10 bases between them. CDR3 in amino acids: CASSFGGRYEQYF. As DNA, the CDR3 is TGTGCCAGCAGTTTCGGGGGTCGGTACGAGCAGTACTTC.